The following is a T cell receptor (beta chain) sequence with its context. Its target is not known. These data originate in a study of T cells after yellow fever vaccination. General observations from the study: Detected again after the booster were most primary-vaccination clones, at almost 97% CD4 and more than 70% CD8.

Template switching with 5'RACE generated the TCR cDNA and added a universal primer site and UMIs. TCRdb itself ran the 5' RACE reads through MiXCR, one entry per CDR3 protein. This table holds 100,000 to 150,000 distinct CDR3 sequences, roughly 9% found once. With 0 bases clipped from V and 5 bases from J, the junction kept 11 bases outside the gene matches. This CDR3 has 16 amino acids. Germline V gene sequence: CDR1 DFQATT, CDR2 SNEGSKA (reference sequence). The source was CD8+ T cells sorted from PBMCs, collected on the day of the yellow fever booster vaccination. The TCR comes from a man younger than 30 who received the YFV17D yellow fever vaccine. The V call is TRBV20-1, the J call TRBJ2-5, with 8 bases aligning to TRBD2. Here the CDR3 reads CSARDNSGTRWETQYF. The CDR3 DNA is TGCAGTGCTAGAGATAATAGCGGGACTAGGTGGGAGACCCAGTACTTC.